This TCR beta chain stems from a study of shared clonotypes between healthy human individuals. At the level of the study: Per donor, CD8 memory used one plate, CD8 naive used two, CD4 memory used three and CD4 naive used three.

It was into CD45RA+ naive and CD45RA-negative memory subsets that the CD4+ cells were split. Notes on this clone: The antigen is unknown.

Findings and caveats of the study: With few donors, the genetic and exposure-history diversity represented was limited.

Measured with immunoSEQ multiplex PCR; TCRdb has only the in-frame clones, and not every one. Counted here are approximately 700,000 clones, 73% occurring once; the ten biggest clones make up around 1.8%. The V and J ends lost 6 bases and 5 bases respectively, with 17 bases between them. Germline V gene lookup returns CDR1 MNHEY and CDR2 SMNVEV (reference sequence). This CDR3 spans 15 amino acids. This sequence was found in a woman aged 25 to 39 in good health. This chain links TRBV27 with TRBJ2-1; maybe TRBD2 (6 bases). Specimen: memory CD4+ T cells sorted from blood. Subset described: CD45RA-negative fraction. The CDR3 is CASSPGRDPDNEQFF. The CDR3 bases are TGTGCCAGCAGCCCCGGGCGGGACCCGGACAATGAGCAGTTCTTC.